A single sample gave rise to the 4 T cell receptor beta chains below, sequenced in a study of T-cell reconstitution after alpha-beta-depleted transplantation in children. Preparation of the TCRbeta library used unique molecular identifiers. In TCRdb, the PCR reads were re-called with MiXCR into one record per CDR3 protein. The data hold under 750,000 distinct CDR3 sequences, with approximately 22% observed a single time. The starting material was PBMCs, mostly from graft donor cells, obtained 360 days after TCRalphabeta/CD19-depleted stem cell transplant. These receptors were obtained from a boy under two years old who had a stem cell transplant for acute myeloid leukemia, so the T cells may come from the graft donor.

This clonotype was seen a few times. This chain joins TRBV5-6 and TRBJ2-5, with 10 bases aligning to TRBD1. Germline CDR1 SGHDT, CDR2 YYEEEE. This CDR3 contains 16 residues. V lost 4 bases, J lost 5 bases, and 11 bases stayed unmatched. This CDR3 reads CASSDPGQGTEETQYF. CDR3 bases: TGTGCCAGCAGCGATCCGGGACAGGGGACCGAGGAGACCCAGTACTTC.

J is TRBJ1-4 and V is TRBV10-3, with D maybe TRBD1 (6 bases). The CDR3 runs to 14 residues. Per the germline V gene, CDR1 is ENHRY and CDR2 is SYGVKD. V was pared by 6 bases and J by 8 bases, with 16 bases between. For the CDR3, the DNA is TGTGCCATCAGATCGGACAGCCTAATCGAAAAACTGTTTTTT. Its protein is CAIRSDSLIEKLFF.

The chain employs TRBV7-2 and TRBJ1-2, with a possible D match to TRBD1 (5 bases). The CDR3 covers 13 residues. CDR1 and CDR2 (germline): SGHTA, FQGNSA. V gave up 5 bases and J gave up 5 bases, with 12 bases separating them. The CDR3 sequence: CASSLDGTYGYTF. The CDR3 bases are TGTGCCAGCAGCCTAGACGGGACGTATGGCTACACCTTC.

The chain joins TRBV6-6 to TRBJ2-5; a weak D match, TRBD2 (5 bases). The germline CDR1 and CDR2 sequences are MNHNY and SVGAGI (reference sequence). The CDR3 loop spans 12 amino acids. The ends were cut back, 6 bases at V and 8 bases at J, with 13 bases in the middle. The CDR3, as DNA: TGTGCCAGCAGCCCCAGCGGTGGCACCCAGTACTTC. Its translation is CASSPSGGTQYF.